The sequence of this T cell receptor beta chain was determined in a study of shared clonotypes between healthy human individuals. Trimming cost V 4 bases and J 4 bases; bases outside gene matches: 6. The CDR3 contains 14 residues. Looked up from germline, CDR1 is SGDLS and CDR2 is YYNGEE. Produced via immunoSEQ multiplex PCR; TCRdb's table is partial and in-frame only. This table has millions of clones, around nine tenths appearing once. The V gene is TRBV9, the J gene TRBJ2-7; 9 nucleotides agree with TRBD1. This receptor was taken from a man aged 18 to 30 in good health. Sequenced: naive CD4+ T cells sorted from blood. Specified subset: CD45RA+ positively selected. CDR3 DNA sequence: TGTGCCAGCAGCTTATGGACAGGGGCGTACGAGCAGTACTTC. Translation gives CASSLWTGAYEQYF.